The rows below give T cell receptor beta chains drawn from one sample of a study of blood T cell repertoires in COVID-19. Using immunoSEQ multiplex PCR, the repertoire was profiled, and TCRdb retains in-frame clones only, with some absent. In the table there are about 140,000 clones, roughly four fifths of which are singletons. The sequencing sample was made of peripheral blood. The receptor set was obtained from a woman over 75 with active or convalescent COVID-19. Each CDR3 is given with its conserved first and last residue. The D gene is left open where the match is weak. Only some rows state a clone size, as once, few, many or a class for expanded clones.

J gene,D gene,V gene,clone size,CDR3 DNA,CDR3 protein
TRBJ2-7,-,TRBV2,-,TGTGCCAGCCGAAGGACATACCCTTCCTACGAGCAGTACTTC,CASRRTYPSYEQYF
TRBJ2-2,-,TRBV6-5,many,TGTGCCAGCAGGCTTAGAGGCTACGGCACCGGGGAGCTGTTTTTT,CASRLRGYGTGELFF
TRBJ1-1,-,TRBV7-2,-,TGTGCCAGCAGCTTAACCGGGTACACTGAAGCTTTCTTT,CASSLTGYTEAFF
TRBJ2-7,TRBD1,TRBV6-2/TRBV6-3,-,TGTGCCAGCAGTTACCCGAACAGGGGTGGGCAGTACTTC,CASSYPNRGGQYF
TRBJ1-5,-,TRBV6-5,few,TGTGCCAGCAGTTATACTTTCAATCAGCCCCAGCATTTT,CASSYTFNQPQHF
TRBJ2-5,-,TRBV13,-,TGTGCCAGCAGCTTAGGCCCCCGAGAGACCCAGTACTTC,CASSLGPRETQYF
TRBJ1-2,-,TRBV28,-,TGTGCCAGCAGCCAACAACGCAACTATGGCTACACCTTC,CASSQQRNYGYTF
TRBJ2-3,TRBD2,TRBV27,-,TGTGCCAGCAGGCTAGCGGGGGAGTTTACGCAGTATTTT,CASRLAGEFTQYF
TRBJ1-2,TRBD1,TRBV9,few,TGTGCCAGCAGCACAGGACAGGGTGGCTACACCTTC,CASSTGQGGYTF
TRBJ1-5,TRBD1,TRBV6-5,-,TGTGCCAGCAGCGGGACAGTTACTAGCAATCAGCCCCAGCATTTT,CASSGTVTSNQPQHF